Listed below are T cell receptor beta chains from one sample, sequenced in a study of technical replicates of blood from several donors. The data were produced by immunoSEQ multiplex PCR, yet TCRdb's version contains in-frame clones alone and is incomplete. In the table there are some 71,000 clones, approximately 97% of which are singletons. The material sequenced was T cells isolated from PBMCs. The receptors here all came from a human donor in good health. Both conserved end residues are part of each CDR3.

v_call	j_call	cdr3_aa
TRBV7-9	TRBJ2-1	CASSLRTGVDNEQFF
TRBV19	TRBJ1-4	CASRQGYNEKLFF
TRBV9	TRBJ2-5	CASSRLAGAETQYF
TRBV30	TRBJ2-7	CACGLYSYEQYF
TRBV6-5	TRBJ1-4	CASKIQGYPHEKLFF
TRBV11-2	TRBJ2-3	CASRQGTGRSSTDTQYF
TRBV28	TRBJ2-3	CASSERQGLTDTQYF
TRBV11-2	TRBJ1-1	CASSLKDRVSTEAFF
TRBV11-2	TRBJ2-1	CASSLQGVRDNEQFF
TRBV9	TRBJ2-6	CASSAGGQVSGANVLTF
TRBV6-5	TRBJ2-2	CASSYSQWRTGELFF
TRBV11-3	TRBJ1-3	CASSSLTDLLHTIYF
TRBV9	TRBJ2-5	CASSARLAGETQYF
TRBV7-2	TRBJ2-3	CASSLQIAGGSNTQYF
TRBV9	TRBJ2-1	CASSVSSSYNEQFF
TRBV27	TRBJ1-4	CASSLDSANEKLFF